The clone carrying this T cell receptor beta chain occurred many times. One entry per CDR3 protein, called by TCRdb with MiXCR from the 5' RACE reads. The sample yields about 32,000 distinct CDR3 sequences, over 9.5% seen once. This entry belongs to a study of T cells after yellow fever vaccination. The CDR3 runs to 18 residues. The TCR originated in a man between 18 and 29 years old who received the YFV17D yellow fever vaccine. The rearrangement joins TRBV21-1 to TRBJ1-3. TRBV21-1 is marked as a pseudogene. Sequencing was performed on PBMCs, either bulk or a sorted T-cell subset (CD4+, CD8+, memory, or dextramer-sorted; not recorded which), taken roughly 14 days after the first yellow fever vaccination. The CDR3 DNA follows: TGTGCCAGCGCCTTCCTAAGGGAATCGGGTCCCTCTGGAAACACCATATATTTT. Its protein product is CASAFLRESGPSGNTIYF.